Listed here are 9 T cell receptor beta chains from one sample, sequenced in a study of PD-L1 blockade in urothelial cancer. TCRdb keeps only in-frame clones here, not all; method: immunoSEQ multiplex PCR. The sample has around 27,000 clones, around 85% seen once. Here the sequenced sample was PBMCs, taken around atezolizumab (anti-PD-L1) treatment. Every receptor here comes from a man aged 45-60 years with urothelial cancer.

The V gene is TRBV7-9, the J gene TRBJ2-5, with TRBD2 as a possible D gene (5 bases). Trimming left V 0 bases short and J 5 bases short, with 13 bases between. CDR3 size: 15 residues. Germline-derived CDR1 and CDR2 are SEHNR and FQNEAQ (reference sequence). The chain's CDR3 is CASSLARPSGETQYF. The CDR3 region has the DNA TGTGCCAGCAGCTTAGCTAGACCCTCGGGGGAGACCCAGTACTTC.

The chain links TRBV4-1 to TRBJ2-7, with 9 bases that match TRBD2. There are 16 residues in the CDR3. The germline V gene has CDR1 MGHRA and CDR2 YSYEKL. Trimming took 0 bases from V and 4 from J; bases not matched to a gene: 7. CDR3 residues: CASSQDPSGTYYEQYF. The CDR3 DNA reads TGCGCCAGCAGCCAAGACCCTAGCGGGACTTATTACGAGCAGTACTTC.

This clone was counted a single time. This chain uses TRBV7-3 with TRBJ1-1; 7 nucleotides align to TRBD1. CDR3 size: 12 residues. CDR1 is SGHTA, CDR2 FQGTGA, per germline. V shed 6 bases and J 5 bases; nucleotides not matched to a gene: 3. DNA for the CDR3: TGTGCCAGCAGTTCAGGGGGGACTGAAGCTTTCTTT. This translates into CASSSGGTEAFF. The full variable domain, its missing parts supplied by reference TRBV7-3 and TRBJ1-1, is GAGVSQTPSNKVTEKGKYVELRCDPISGHTALYWYRQSLGQGPEFLIYFQGTGAADDSGLPNDRFFAVRPEGSVSTLKIQRTERGDSAVYLCASSSGGTEAFFGQGTRLTVV.

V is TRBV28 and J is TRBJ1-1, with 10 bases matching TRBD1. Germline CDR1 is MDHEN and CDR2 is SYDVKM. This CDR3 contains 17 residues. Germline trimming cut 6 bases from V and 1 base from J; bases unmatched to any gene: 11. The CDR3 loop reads CASRVQGTGDSNTEAFF. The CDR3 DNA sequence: TGTGCCAGCAGGGTCCAAGGGACAGGGGATTCGAACACTGAAGCTTTCTTT.

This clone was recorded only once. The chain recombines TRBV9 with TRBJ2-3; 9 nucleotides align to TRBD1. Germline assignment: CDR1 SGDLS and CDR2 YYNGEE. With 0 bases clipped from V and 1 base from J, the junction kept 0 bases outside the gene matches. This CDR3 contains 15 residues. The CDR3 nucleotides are TGTGCCAGCAGCGTAGGGGACAGGGGCACAGATACGCAGTATTTT. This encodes CASSVGDRGTDTQYF.

In nucleotides, the CDR3 is TGTGCCAGCAGCTTAAGCGGGAGGTGGGGAAACATTCAGTACTTC. Encoded protein: CASSLSGRWGNIQYF. The rearrangement links TRBV11-2 to TRBJ2-4, with 9 bases that match TRBD2. The germline CDR1 and CDR2 sequences are SGHAT and FQNNGV. The V gene end was trimmed by 2 bases and the J gene end by 6 bases; junction bases not matched to a gene: 5. The CDR3 is 15 amino acids.

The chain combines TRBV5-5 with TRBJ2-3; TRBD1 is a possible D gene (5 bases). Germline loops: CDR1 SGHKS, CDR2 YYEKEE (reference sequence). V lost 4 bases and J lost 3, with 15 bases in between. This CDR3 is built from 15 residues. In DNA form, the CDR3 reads TGTGCCAGCAGCCTTTTGAGTACAGGTACAGATACGCAGTATTTT. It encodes CASSLLSTGTDTQYF.

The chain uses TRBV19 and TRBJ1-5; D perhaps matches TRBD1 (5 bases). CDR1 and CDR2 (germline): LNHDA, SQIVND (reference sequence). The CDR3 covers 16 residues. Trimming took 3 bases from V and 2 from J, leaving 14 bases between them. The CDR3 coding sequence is TGTGCCAGTAGTATCTGGGGCAGCGGGGGCAATCAGCCCCAGCATTTT. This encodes CASSIWGSGGNQPQHF.

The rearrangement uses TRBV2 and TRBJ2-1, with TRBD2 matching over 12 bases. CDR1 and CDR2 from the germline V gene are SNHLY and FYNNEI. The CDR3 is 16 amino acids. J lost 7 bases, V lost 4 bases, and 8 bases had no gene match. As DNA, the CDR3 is TGTGCCAGCAGTGCCCAACTAGCGGGGGGACCAAATGAGCAGTTCTTC. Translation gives CASSAQLAGGPNEQFF.